This T cell receptor (beta chain) originates from a study of early T cells in non-severe SARS-CoV-2 infection. Study-level background: Unsorted whole blood bulk RNA was sequenced, with unpaired chains. The study, taken as a whole, reports: The matching step, a VDJdb search, favored anti-spike CD8 responses and missed private and CD4 specificities.

Germline lookup yields CDR1 MNHEY and CDR2 SVGAGI. Trimming pared 2 bases from V and 1 base from J, leaving 8 bases between. The CDR3 is made up of 14 amino acids. This clonotype was counted ten times or more. Its target is unknown. Individual cDNA molecules received unique molecular identifiers. TCRdb reprocessed the 5' RACE reads via MiXCR and lists one record per CDR3 protein. This table has approximately 84,000 distinct CDR3 sequences, roughly an eighth appearing once. This TCR came from an adult who was a healthcare worker with PCR-confirmed SARS-CoV-2 infection or an uninfected control (not recorded which). Sequencing was done on a sample of whole blood. This chain links TRBV6-5 with TRBJ1-2, with D perhaps matching TRBD1 (5 bases). Here the CDR3 reads CASSYGGFNYGYTF. DNA of the CDR3: TGTGCCAGCAGTTACGGGGGATTTAACTATGGCTACACCTTC.